The 19 T cell receptor beta chains listed next were all sequenced from one sample in a study of shared clonotypes between healthy human individuals (dated by TCRdb to about 2020). CD8 naive samples were CD45RO-negative cells positively selected for CCR7, giving a CD45RA+CCR7+ population that excluded TemRA cells. Library method: the immunoSEQ multiplex PCR assay. TCRdb took this table from immuneACCESS and kept in-frame rearrangements with V and J called. Such tables lack part of the clones; where checked against another copy, unresolved V genes explain under half of the gap, and the rest is unexplained. Recorded for this sample are about 2 million clones; about 95% of them occurred a single time. The ten largest clones capture 1.2% of the sample. The source material was naive CD8+ T cells sorted from blood. This sample's cell subset or site label indicates: CD45RA+CCR7+. The receptors stem from a man aged 18 to 30 in good health.

The CDR3 DNA sequence: TGTGCCAGCAGCCCAGAACAATTTTACGAGCAGTACTTC. Its protein is CASSPEQFYEQYF. The chain has TRBV16 and TRBJ2-7; no firm D call. The CDR3 length is 13 residues. Between the trimmed V and J ends, which lost 4 bases and 4 bases, there was a span of 11 bases. Germline-derived CDR1 and CDR2 are KGHSY and FQNENV.

The V and J genes are TRBV6-6 and TRBJ2-3; 7 bases are a match to TRBD2. The ends lost 0 bases at V and 3 bases at J; junction bases unmatched: 3. The V gene's germline CDR1 is MNHNY and CDR2 SVGAGI (reference sequence). This CDR3 comprises 15 residues. The CDR3 here is CASSYSSGVTDTQYF. DNA of the CDR3: TGTGCCAGCAGTTACTCAAGCGGGGTGACAGATACGCAGTATTTT.

J is TRBJ2-3 and V is TRBV27; D is unresolved. The CDR3 loop spans 11 amino acids. CDR1 is MNHEY, CDR2 SMNVEV, per germline (reference sequence). The V end was cut by 3 bases, the J end by 8 bases, with 6 bases between. CDR3: CASSFTGTQYF. The CDR3 nucleotides are TGTGCCAGCAGTTTCACGGGTACGCAGTATTTT.

The J gene is TRBJ2-7, the V gene TRBV2; D remains unclear. Germline lookup yields CDR1 SNHLY and CDR2 FYNNEI. The CDR3 has 17 residues. Trimming shortened V by 3 bases and J by 0 bases, and 18 bases separated the two germline ends. The CDR3 loop reads CASSDFKTVPRSYEQYF. DNA for the CDR3: TGTGCCAGCAGTGACTTCAAGACCGTCCCCCGCTCCTACGAGCAGTACTTC. Supplemented by reference TRBV2 and TRBJ2-7, the full variable domain reads EPEVTQTPSHQVTQMGQEVILRCVPISNHLYFYWYRQILGQKVEFLVSFYNNEISEKSEIFDDQFSVERPDGSNFTLKIRSTKLEDSAMYFCASSDFKTVPRSYEQYFGPGTRLTVT.

This chain connects TRBV5-1 to TRBJ2-2; a weak D match, TRBD2 (5 bases). V lost 0 bases and J lost 4, with 13 bases in between. This CDR3 comprises 16 residues. The germline V gene encodes CDR1 SGHRS and CDR2 YFSETQ. The CDR3 sequence: CASSLERGLGTGELFF. DNA for the CDR3: TGCGCCAGCAGCTTGGAAAGAGGGCTGGGCACCGGGGAGCTGTTTTTT.

The gene calls are TRBV19 and TRBJ1-1; 12 positions match TRBD1. V lost 2 bases, J lost 2 bases, and 9 bases stayed unmatched. The length of the CDR3 is 18 residues. Germline values: CDR1 LNHDA, CDR2 SQIVND (reference sequence). CDR3 protein: CASSIFFGTGGDNTEAFF. CDR3 nucleotides: TGTGCCAGTAGTATATTTTTTGGGACAGGGGGCGACAACACTGAAGCTTTCTTT.

The chain uses TRBV7-9 and TRBJ1-1, with a possible D match to TRBD1 (5 bases). V lost 1 base, J lost 7 bases, and 13 bases lay in between. This CDR3 has 14 amino acids. Germline assignment: CDR1 SEHNR and CDR2 FQNEAQ (reference sequence). The CDR3 sequence: CASSLDGQGIEAFF. DNA of the CDR3: TGTGCCAGCAGCTTAGATGGCCAGGGAATTGAAGCTTTCTTT.

The genes are TRBV7-8 and TRBJ2-1, with TRBD1 matching over 7 bases. The trim removed 9 bases at V and 3 bases at J, leaving 11 bases unmatched. Germline V gives CDR1 SGHVS, CDR2 FQNEAQ. The CDR3 length is 15 residues. The CDR3 region is CASKPGQTYYNEQFF. The CDR3 DNA is TGTGCCAGTAAACCGGGACAGACCTACTACAATGAGCAGTTCTTC.

On this clone: Other DNA sequences of this sample code for an identical CDR3. This sequence joins TRBV4-1 and TRBJ1-3; TRBD1 aligns across 7 bases. Losses at the gene ends were 1 base for V and 2 bases for J; bases not matched to a gene: 2. CDR1 is MGHRA, CDR2 YSYEKL, per germline. The length of the CDR3 is 15 residues. This CDR3 reads CASSQGQGPGNTIYF. The CDR3 coding sequence is TGCGCCAGCAGCCAAGGACAGGGCCCTGGAAACACCATATATTTT.

The gene calls are TRBV18 and TRBJ2-1; D is perhaps TRBD2 (5 bases). The CDR3 consists of 16 residues. The V gene's germline CDR1 is KGHSH and CDR2 LQKENI. The ends were cut back, 1 base at V and 0 bases at J, with 10 bases in the middle. The CDR3 region is CASSPRARGSYNEQFF. CDR3 sequence (DNA): TGTGCCAGCTCACCACGGGCCCGGGGCTCCTACAATGAGCAGTTCTTC.

This chain joins TRBV7-2 and TRBJ2-7; D is unclear. CDR1 is SGHTA and CDR2 is FQGNSA in the germline V gene. The CDR3 sequence is 13 residues long. Trimming cost V 3 bases and J 2 bases, with 8 bases left between them. In DNA, the CDR3 is TGTGCCAGCAGCTTTACAGAAGCCTACGAGCAGTACTTC. Residues: CASSFTEAYEQYF.

This clone has only a few counts. This chain links TRBV15 with TRBJ1-5; no firm D call. Trimming removed 5 bases at V and 6 bases at J, with 11 bases between. This CDR3 contains 13 residues. Germline V CDR1 and CDR2: LNHNV, YYDKDF (reference sequence). The CDR3 sequence: CATSGWHSQPQHF. In nucleotides, the CDR3 is TGTGCCACCAGCGGATGGCATAGTCAGCCCCAGCATTTT. The full variable domain, rest sourced from reference TRBV15 and TRBJ1-5, is DAMVIQNPRYQVTQFGKPVTLSCSQTLNHNVMYWYQQKSSQAPKLLFHYYDKDFNNEADTPDNFQSRRPNTSFCFLDIRSPGLGDTAMYLCATSGWHSQPQHFGDGTRLSIL.

V is TRBV10-2 and J is TRBJ2-1; 10 bases are shared with TRBD1. Germline lookup yields CDR1 WSHSY and CDR2 SAAADI. After removal of 6 bases from V and 7 bases from J, the junction contained 9 bases not matched to a gene. This CDR3 spans 15 amino acids. The DNA for the CDR3 is TGCGCCAGCAGCACCGGGACAGGGGTGGGTAATGAGCAGTTCTTC. Amino acid sequence: CASSTGTGVGNEQFF.

The chain carries TRBV7-8 and TRBJ1-1, with 7 bases matching TRBD1. The CDR3 totals 13 residues. CDR1 and CDR2 from the germline V gene are SGHVS and FQNEAQ. Trimming at V came to 2 bases and at J to 5 bases, leaving 2 bases not matched to a gene. In DNA, the CDR3 is TGTGCCAGCAGCTTAACAGGGGAAACTGAAGCTTTCTTT. Its translation: CASSLTGETEAFF.

The chain links TRBV7-9 to TRBJ2-2; D gene uncertain. The germline V gene encodes CDR1 SEHNR and CDR2 FQNEAQ (reference sequence). Trimming took 6 bases from V and 6 from J, leaving 8 bases between them. The CDR3 loop spans 12 amino acids. The CDR3 bases are TGTGCCAGCAGGTGGGGTTCCGGGGAGCTGTTTTTT. It yields the protein CASRWGSGELFF.

V is TRBV29-1 and J is TRBJ1-2; D might be TRBD1 (6 bases). Germline V lookup: CDR1 SQVTM, CDR2 ANQGSEA. Between the trimmed V and J ends, which lost 4 bases and 4 bases, there was a span of 13 bases. This CDR3 spans 13 amino acids. The CDR3 is CSVVNRVSYGYTF. CDR3 coding DNA: TGCAGCGTTGTAAACAGGGTTAGCTATGGCTACACCTTC.

The V gene is TRBV11-2, the J gene TRBJ2-7, with TRBD2 matching over 8 bases. The ends lost 6 bases at V and 4 bases at J; junction bases unmatched: 8. The germline CDR1 and CDR2 sequences are SGHAT and FQNNGV. The CDR3 extends over 14 amino acids. This CDR3 is CASSYGGGGYEQYF. The CDR3, as DNA: TGTGCCAGCAGTTACGGGGGGGGCGGTTACGAGCAGTACTTC. Full variable domain (missing parts from reference TRBV11-2 and TRBJ2-7): EAGVAQSPRYKIIEKRQSVAFWCNPISGHATLYWYQQILGQGPKLLIQFQNNGVVDDSQLPKDRFSAERLKGVDSTLKIQPAKLEDSAVYLCASSYGGGGYEQYFGPGTRLTVT.

This clone has just a few counts. The chain recombines TRBV19 with TRBJ1-6, with 8 bases matching TRBD1. Germline trimming cut 6 bases from V and 12 bases from J; bases unmatched to any gene: 10. There are 14 residues in the CDR3. Per the germline V gene, CDR1 is LNHDA and CDR2 is SQIVND (reference sequence). This chain's CDR3 is CASRMDRALRPLHF. The CDR3 DNA is TGTGCCAGTAGGATGGACAGGGCTTTACGACCCCTCCACTTT.

The table lists this clone with a count of one. The chain joins TRBV2 to TRBJ1-1; D unclear. Deletions cut 3 bases from V and 4 bases from J, with 9 bases between. CDR3 length: 13 residues. Germline V gene data show CDR1 as SNHLY and CDR2 as FYNNEI. CDR3 sequence (DNA): TGTGCCAGCAGTGATAGACATGCCACTGAAGCTTTCTTT. This sequence encodes CASSDRHATEAFF.